The 28 T cell receptor beta chains presented below share a single source sample, sequenced in a study of T cell responses to AZD1222 COVID-19 vaccine. Sequenced by immunoSEQ multiplex PCR; TCRdb stores in-frame clones only, minus some. The sample carries 130,000 to 150,000 clones, roughly 86% recorded once. Material: peripheral blood, obtained 28 days after the second dose of the MenACWY control vaccine. The receptors stem from an adult who received the MenACWY meningococcal vaccine as a control.

The chain couples TRBV30 to TRBJ1-1; D call uncertain. V lost 2 bases and J 1 base, leaving 5 bases between the germline ends. Germline V gene sequence: CDR1 GTSNPN, CDR2 SVGIG (reference sequence). The length of the CDR3 is 12 residues. The CDR3 bases are TGTGCCTGGAGTCCCCAGAACACTGAAGCTTTCTTT. The encoded protein is CAWSPQNTEAFF.

The J gene is TRBJ2-7, the V gene TRBV28, with 8 positions matching TRBD1. Germline-derived CDR1 and CDR2 are MDHEN and SYDVKM. J lost 3 bases, V lost 5 bases, and 9 bases had no gene match. This CDR3 spans 15 amino acids. Here the CDR3 reads CASSTLGQGVYEQYF. CDR3 bases: TGTGCCAGCAGTACTTTAGGACAGGGAGTCTACGAGCAGTACTTC.

To note about this clone: The sample carries other DNA sequences with the same CDR3. The V gene is TRBV28, the J gene TRBJ1-3, with TRBD1 matching 7 bases. Germline V gene lookup returns CDR1 MDHEN and CDR2 SYDVKM. The CDR3 is 14 amino acids. V dropped 6 bases and J dropped 4; count of bases not matched to a gene: 6. CDR3 sequence: CASSTTGDGNTIYF. CDR3 sequence (DNA): TGTGCCAGCAGCACTACAGGGGACGGAAACACCATATATTTT. The complete variable domain, with remaining parts taken from reference TRBV28 and TRBJ1-3, reads DVKVTQSSRYLVKRTGEKVFLECVQDMDHENMFWYRQDPGLGLRLIYFSYDVKMKEKGDIPEGYSVSREKKERFSLILESASTNQTSMYLCASSTTGDGNTIYFGEGSWLTVV.

V and J are TRBV27 and TRBJ2-1; TRBD2 matches at 12 bases. CDR3 length: 16 residues. V shed 3 bases and J 3 bases; nucleotides not matched to a gene: 3. From germline, CDR1 is MNHEY and CDR2 SMNVEV (reference sequence). The CDR3 sequence: CASSLLTSGSYNEQFF. The DNA of the CDR3 is TGTGCCAGCAGTTTGTTGACTAGCGGGAGCTACAATGAGCAGTTCTTC.

CDR3 in amino acids: CAWRLGERTEAFF. The CDR3 region has the DNA TGTGCCTGGAGACTTGGAGAGCGAACTGAAGCTTTCTTT. The chain joins TRBV30 to TRBJ1-1; D gene uncertain. V was clipped by 3 bases and J by 5 bases, with 13 bases between them. Germline V lookup: CDR1 GTSNPN, CDR2 SVGIG (reference sequence). The CDR3 is made up of 13 amino acids.

The chain carries TRBV24-1 and TRBJ2-7; 9 positions agree with TRBD2. The CDR3 loop spans 15 amino acids. Per germline, CDR1 KGHDR and CDR2 SFDVKD. The V and J ends lost 9 bases and 0 bases, in that order; junction bases with no gene match: 8. The CDR3 DNA reads TGTGCCACCGAAAAACTAGCGGGCAACTCCTACGAGCAGTACTTC. Its translation is CATEKLAGNSYEQYF.

V gene TRBV5-1 combines with J gene TRBJ2-5; 12 bases are a match to TRBD1. With V trimmed by 3 bases and J by 2 bases, 8 bases remained unmatched. CDR1 is SGHRS and CDR2 is YFSETQ in the germline V gene. This CDR3 has 17 amino acids. CDR3 region: CASSSGTGGSEQETQYF. As DNA, the CDR3 is TGCGCCAGCAGCTCAGGGACAGGGGGCTCAGAACAAGAGACCCAGTACTTC.

V usage is TRBV6-2 or TRBV6-3 and J usage is TRBJ2-7; TRBD1 matches 7 bases. CDR1 is MNHEY and CDR2 is SVGEGT in the germline V gene. The CDR3 has 13 amino acids. The ends lost 6 bases at V and 5 bases at J; junction bases unmatched: 7. The CDR3 reads CASSRDRVNEQYF. CDR3 sequence (DNA): TGTGCCAGCAGCCGAGACAGGGTTAACGAGCAGTACTTC.

The gene calls are TRBV3-1 (or the pseudogene TRBV3-2) and TRBJ2-3, with TRBD1 matching 10 bases. CDR3 size: 15 residues. Germline trimming cut 4 bases from V and 5 bases from J; bases unmatched to any gene: 6. Germline V lookup: CDR1 LGHDT, CDR2 YNNKEL (reference sequence). CDR3 bases: TGTGCCAGCAGCCGCAGGACAGGGGGACAAGATACGCAGTATTTT. Its protein product is CASSRRTGGQDTQYF.

This clone was recorded once. The CDR3: CASSLDSGANVLTF. The CDR3 DNA follows: TGTGCCAGCAGTCTCGACTCTGGGGCCAACGTCCTGACTTTC. The chain joins TRBV27 to TRBJ2-6; D unresolved. Trimming left V 5 bases short and J 0 bases short, with 5 bases between. The germline V gene encodes CDR1 MNHEY and CDR2 SMNVEV (reference sequence). The CDR3 length is 14 residues.

The chain joins TRBV28 to TRBJ2-7, with TRBD2 identical over 15 bases. V was clipped by 2 bases and J by 11 bases; unmatched bases: 7. There are 15 residues in the CDR3. Looked up from germline, CDR1 is MDHEN and CDR2 is SYDVKM. CDR3 region: CASSLIQGLAGGKYF. The CDR3 region has the DNA TGTGCCAGCAGTTTAATACAGGGACTAGCGGGGGGCAAGTACTTC.

V is TRBV5-4 and J is TRBJ2-7, with D hard to call. The germline CDR1 and CDR2 sequences are SGHNT and YYREEE (reference sequence). The V and J ends lost 4 bases and 5 bases respectively, with 16 bases between them. The CDR3 has 14 residues. The CDR3 reads CASSPGGVSHEQYF. The CDR3 region has the DNA TGTGCCAGCAGCCCAGGTGGGGTGTCCCACGAGCAGTACTTC.

V and J are TRBV2 and TRBJ1-2; 10 bases match TRBD1. In germline, CDR1 is SNHLY, CDR2 FYNNEI. The CDR3 has 15 amino acids. V shed 3 bases and J 4 bases; nucleotides not matched to a gene: 5. CDR3 region: CASSDGDRGFYGYTF. The CDR3 region has the DNA TGTGCCAGCAGTGACGGGGACAGGGGTTTCTATGGCTACACCTTC.

The V and J genes are TRBV10-1 and TRBJ2-6; the D gene is possibly TRBD1 (6 bases). The V end lost 7 bases, the J end lost 5 bases, and 18 bases lay between the germline ends. CDR1 is WNHNN, CDR2 SYGVQD, per germline (reference sequence). This CDR3 is built from 16 residues. The CDR3 protein is CASTGDTCYWANVLTF. CDR3 bases: TGCGCCAGCACTGGGGACACCTGCTACTGGGCCAACGTCCTGACTTTC.

The chain couples TRBV9 to TRBJ2-5; 9 bases agree with TRBD2. There are 18 residues in the CDR3. CDR1 is SGDLS, CDR2 YYNGEE, per germline. Unmatched junction bases numbered 12, after V lost 3 bases and J lost 0 bases. CDR3: CASSAPRTSERYQETQYF. Here the CDR3 DNA reads TGTGCCAGCAGCGCCCCCAGGACTAGCGAGAGGTACCAAGAGACCCAGTACTTC. Based on the CDR3 plus reference TRBV9 and TRBJ2-5, the full variable domain is DSGVTQTPKHLITATGQRVTLRCSPRSGDLSVYWYQQSLDQGLQFLIQYYNGEERAKGNILERFSAQQFPDLHSELNLSSLELGDSALYFCASSAPRTSERYQETQYFGPGTRLLVL.

The gene calls are TRBV7-2 and TRBJ2-2, with no clear D. The germline V gene has CDR1 SGHTA and CDR2 FQGNSA. The CDR3 length is 12 residues. Trimming took off 5 bases at V and 7 bases at J, with 8 bases between the two ends. CDR3 region: CASSRVGGELFF. The CDR3 DNA reads as TGTGCCAGCAGCAGGGTTGGCGGGGAGCTGTTTTTT. Full variable domain (missing parts from reference TRBV7-2 and TRBJ2-2): GAGVSQSPSNKVTEKGKDVELRCDPISGHTALYWYRQSLGQGLEFLIYFQGNSAPDKSGLPSDRFSAERTGGSVSTLTIQRTQQEDSAVYLCASSRVGGELFFGEGSRLTVL.

The CDR3: CASSSGQGAGYGYTF. CDR3 in DNA: TGTGCCAGCAGTTCGGGACAGGGGGCGGGCTATGGCTACACCTTC. The chain couples TRBV6-5 to TRBJ1-2, with TRBD1 identical over 12 bases. The CDR3 length is 15 residues. After removal of 4 bases from V and 4 bases from J, the junction contained 4 bases not matched to a gene. Germline assignment: CDR1 MNHEY and CDR2 SVGAGI.

The CDR3 DNA is TGTGCCAGCAGTTTATCCTCAGGGATACCTAACTATGGCTACACCTTC. This encodes CASSLSSGIPNYGYTF. The J gene is TRBJ1-2, the V gene TRBV27, with a weak D call TRBD1 (5 bases). The CDR3 extends over 16 amino acids. The V end was cut by 0 bases, the J end by 0 bases, with 11 bases between. Germline CDR1 MNHEY, CDR2 SMNVEV (reference sequence).

This chain joins TRBV7-6 and TRBJ1-2; D not resolved. The CDR3 consists of 10 residues. Germline CDR1 is SGHVS and CDR2 is FNYEAQ. V was clipped by 5 bases and J by 14 bases, with 12 bases between them. The CDR3 spells CASSLTRETF. The CDR3 DNA reads TGTGCCAGCAGCCTTACAAGGGAGACCTTC.

The V call is TRBV9, the J call TRBJ1-3; 7 bases line up with TRBD1. Trimming removed 6 bases from V and 4 bases from J; junction bases left unmatched: 7. The CDR3 extends over 14 amino acids. The germline V gene encodes CDR1 SGDLS and CDR2 YYNGEE. The CDR3: CASNTGTVGNTIYF. The CDR3 nucleotides read TGTGCCAGCAATACTGGGACAGTGGGAAACACCATATATTTT.

The V call is TRBV11-3, the J call TRBJ2-1; D is unclear. Between the trimmed V and J ends, which lost 5 bases and 10 bases, there was a span of 24 bases. The CDR3 loop spans 16 amino acids. Germline CDR1 reads SGHNT; CDR2 reads YENEEA. The CDR3 region has the DNA TGTGCCAGCAGCCAATCGAGTCAGTCCCTGACCCGGGAGCAGTTCTTC. Its protein is CASSQSSQSLTREQFF.

This clone was picked up a small number of times. The genes are TRBV3-1 (or the pseudogene TRBV3-2) and TRBJ1-4, with unresolved D. The ends were cut back, 4 bases at V and 6 bases at J, with 12 bases in the middle. The CDR3 sequence is 14 residues long. CDR1 LGHDT and CDR2 YNNKEL come from the germline V gene (reference sequence). CDR3 sequence reads: CASSLELGYEKLFF. The CDR3 DNA follows: TGTGCCAGCAGCCTCGAGCTTGGTTATGAAAAACTGTTTTTT.

The CDR3 protein is CASSTNQGQTYEQYF. The CDR3 nucleotides are TGTGCCAGCTCTACGAATCAGGGCCAAACCTACGAGCAGTACTTC. The chain couples TRBV18 to TRBJ2-7; TRBD1 might be the D (5 bases). The germline V gene has CDR1 KGHSH and CDR2 LQKENI. Trimming removed 6 bases at V and 2 bases at J, with 17 bases between. The CDR3 length is 15 residues.

The rearrangement uses TRBV6-6 and TRBJ1-3; no clear D. The ends were cut back, 2 bases at V and 0 bases at J, with 5 bases in the middle. The CDR3 has 14 residues. CDR1 and CDR2 from the germline V gene are MNHNY and SVGAGI (reference sequence). The CDR3 loop reads CASSYEGSGNTIYF. CDR3 nucleotide sequence: TGTGCCAGCAGTTACGAGGGCTCTGGAAACACCATATATTTT.

The chain employs TRBV24-1 and TRBJ2-3, with D tentatively TRBD1 (6 bases). This CDR3 comprises 15 residues. V was trimmed by 7 bases and J by 2 bases, leaving 15 bases between them. Germline loops: CDR1 KGHDR, CDR2 SFDVKD. CDR3 sequence (DNA): TGTGCCACCAGAGGGGACACCGGATTCACAGATACGCAGTATTTT. It is translated as CATRGDTGFTDTQYF.

The V and J genes are TRBV19 and TRBJ2-2; D remains unclear. V was clipped by 10 bases and J by 6 bases, with 6 bases between them. The CDR3 length is 10 residues. Germline V gives CDR1 LNHDA, CDR2 SQIVND (reference sequence). CDR3 in amino acids: CATRSGELFF. As DNA, the CDR3 is TGTGCCACTAGATCCGGGGAGCTGTTTTTT.

The gene calls are TRBV19 and TRBJ2-3; TRBD2 agrees at 8 bases. CDR1 is LNHDA, CDR2 SQIVND, per germline (reference sequence). Trimming removed 6 bases from V and 4 bases from J; junction bases left unmatched: 6. The CDR3 is 14 amino acids. CDR3 loop: CASRSSGVADTQYF. For the CDR3, the DNA is TGTGCCAGTAGAAGTAGCGGGGTCGCAGATACGCAGTATTTT. The whole variable domain, filled in from reference TRBV19 and TRBJ2-3, reads DGGITQSPKYLFRKEGQNVTLSCEQNLNHDAMYWYRQDPGQGLRLIYYSQIVNDFQKGDIAEGYSVSREKKESFPLTVTSAQKNPTAFYLCASRSSGVADTQYFGPGTRLTVL.

The rearrangement links TRBV11-3 to TRBJ2-1; possibly TRBD2 for D (6 bases). The germline gives CDR1 SGHNT, CDR2 YENEEA. The CDR3 length is 16 residues. Trimming stripped 1 base from V and 2 bases from J, with 12 bases between. This CDR3 is CASSLGLGGAYNEQFF. CDR3 DNA: TGTGCCAGCAGCTTAGGCCTCGGAGGGGCCTACAATGAGCAGTTCTTC.